There are a few counts of the clone carrying this T cell receptor beta chain. The data originate from a study of T-cell memory formation after mild COVID-19. In TCRdb, the 5' RACE reads were re-called with MiXCR into one record per CDR3 protein. The profile shows about 110,000 distinct CDR3 sequences, roughly 12% of them singletons. The CDR3 sequence is 15 residues long. V was cut by 2 bases and J by 8 bases, with 13 bases left in between. The germline CDR1 and CDR2 sequences are SEHNR and FQNEAQ (reference sequence). The rearrangement uses TRBV7-9 and TRBJ1-6; D remains unclear. Sequencing was performed on PBMCs or a T cell subset sorted from them (not recorded which). The clonotype was recovered from an adult woman who had mild COVID-19 (a few samples of this study predate the infection). Cell type and time point are not known. The CDR3 loop is CASSLHEEIDSPLHF. The DNA of the CDR3 is TGTGCCAGCAGCTTACATGAGGAGATTGATTCACCCCTCCACTTT.